This T cell receptor (beta chain) is drawn from a study of molecular identifiers for immune sequencing clone quantification (dated by TCRdb to 2016 to 2019). With regard to the full study: For a replicate experiment, the RNA from either approximately 20,000 or 100,000 naive CD8 T cells was divided into five aliquots, and four of those aliquots went on to sequencing. This methods study used CD8 T cells to benchmark TCR RNA copy counting and molecular-identifier clustering-based TCR repertoire sequencing (MIDCIRS). Summary of the overall study and its limitations: A single cell's worth of spiked-in Jurkat TCR RNA was reported detectable even among about 1.1 million naive CD8 T cells. When barcode sub-clustering was not used, chimeric consensus sequences inflated TCR diversity, with chimeras reaching as high as 47%. Modeling gave about three recovered TCR RNA copies per cell versus about 10 by digital PCR, implying roughly 29% capture efficiency. Clones above 20 RNA copies held over 97% of molecules in CMV-specific effector cells but under 1% in naive cells. The naive libraries included spiked-in Jurkat TCR RNA (about ten copies' worth), and this Jurkat TCR RNA is not part of the donor repertoire. Highly expanded clone sizes could be underestimated if identical TCR molecules share a barcode.

As encoded in the germline V gene, CDR1 is MNHEY while CDR2 is SVGAGI. The CDR3 spans 11 residues, from the cysteine through the phenylalanine. The retained sequence is limited to the CDR3, 33 bases, with the frame set at the first base. The library was made by PCR. The listed sequencing device is NextSeq 500. Preparation of bulk TCR libraries followed a previously described approach, with the TCR primers listed in Table S5. Total RNA was purified with the Qiagen AllPrep DNA/RNA kit. Before any analysis, reads coming from multiple sequencing runs of the same library were combined into one pool. On the study's bioinformatics: Reads were retained only if their TCR constant sequence matched exactly, and those retained reads were trimmed to 150 nt and grouped according to their 12-nt molecular barcodes. Reads in each barcode group were sub-clustered using a 15% Levenshtein threshold, and a quality-weighted consensus sequence was built for each RNA molecule. Non-functional sequences were filtered out, along with any lower-count sequence sitting one edit away from another sequence. Barcode sub-clusters with fewer than 20% of the maximum read count were removed, based on fitting two negative binomial distributions. TCRdb handled the public reads itself, with Q25 trimming in fastp and clone calling in MiXCR, and kept productive beta chains. For every CDR3 protein sequence, its rows merge into one entry that carries the most common genes and DNA. The V and J calls follow TCRdb's processing rather than the paper's. The sample includes nearly 55,000 distinct CDR3 sequences, with just over 35% observed a single time. Less than 5% of the sample is in the top ten clones.

With respect to this clonotype: Its antigen is still unknown. This may be a read error, as it is one base from a much larger clone.

Naive CD8 T cell libraries were made from about 20,000 to 1,000,000 sorted cells using 10%, 30% or 50% of purified RNA. Naive CD8 T cells, defined as CD8+CD4-CCR7+CD45RA+, were FACS-sorted into RLT Plus buffer on a BD FACSAria II. Approximately 9 TCR copies' worth of Jurkat RNA were spiked into roughly 17,000-1,100,000 naive CD8 T cell samples to test detection sensitivity. CD8 T cells were enriched with RosetteSep CD8+ T Cell Enrichment Cocktail and Ficoll-Paque, followed by ACK red cell lysis. What was sequenced was naive CD8+ T cells from blood, with Jurkat cell RNA spiked in. In light of the paper, this sample's cell subset or site label describes: FACS-sorted CD8+CD4-CCR7+CD45RA+ naive T cells. The sequence was obtained from a human donor in good health. Some libraries in this study had Jurkat cell RNA spiked in. Recombination linked TRBV6-5 to TRBJ1-4, with no reliable assignment of the D segment. The sequenced DNA is TGTGCCAACAGTTACGGGCTCAAACTGTTTTTT. This translates into CANSYGLKLFF.